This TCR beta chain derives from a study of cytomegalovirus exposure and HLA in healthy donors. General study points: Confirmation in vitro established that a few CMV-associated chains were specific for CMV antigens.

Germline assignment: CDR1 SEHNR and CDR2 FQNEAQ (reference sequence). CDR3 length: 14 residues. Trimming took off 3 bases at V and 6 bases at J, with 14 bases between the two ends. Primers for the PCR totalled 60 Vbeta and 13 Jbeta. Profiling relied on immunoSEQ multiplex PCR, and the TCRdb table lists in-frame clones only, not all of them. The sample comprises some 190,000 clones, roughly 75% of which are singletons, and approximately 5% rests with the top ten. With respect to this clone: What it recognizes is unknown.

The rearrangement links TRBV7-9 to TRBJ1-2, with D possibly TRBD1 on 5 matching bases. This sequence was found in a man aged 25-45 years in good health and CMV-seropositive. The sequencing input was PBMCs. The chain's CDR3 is CASSFGGQGNGYTF. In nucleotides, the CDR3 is TGTGCCAGCAGCTTTGGTGGTCAGGGCAATGGCTACACCTTC.